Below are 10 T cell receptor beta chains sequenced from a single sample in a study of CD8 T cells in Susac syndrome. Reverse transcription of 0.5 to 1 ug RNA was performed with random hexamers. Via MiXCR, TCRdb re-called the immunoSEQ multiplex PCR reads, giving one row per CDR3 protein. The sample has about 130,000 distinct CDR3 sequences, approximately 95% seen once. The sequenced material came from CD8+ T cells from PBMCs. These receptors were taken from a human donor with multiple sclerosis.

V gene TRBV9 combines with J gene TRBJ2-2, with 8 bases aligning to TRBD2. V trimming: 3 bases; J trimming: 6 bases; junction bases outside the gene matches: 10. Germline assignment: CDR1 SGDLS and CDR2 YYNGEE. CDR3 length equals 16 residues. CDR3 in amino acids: CASSEGGGRNPGELFF. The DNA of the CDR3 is TGTGCCAGCAGCGAGGGTGGCGGGAGGAATCCCGGGGAGCTGTTTTTT.

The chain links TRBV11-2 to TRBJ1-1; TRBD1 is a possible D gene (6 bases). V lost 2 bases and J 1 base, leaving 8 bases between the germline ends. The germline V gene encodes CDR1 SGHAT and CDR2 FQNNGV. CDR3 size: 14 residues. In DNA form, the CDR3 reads TGTGCCAGCAGCTTACCCAGGGGGAACACTGAAGCTTTCTTT. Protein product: CASSLPRGNTEAFF.

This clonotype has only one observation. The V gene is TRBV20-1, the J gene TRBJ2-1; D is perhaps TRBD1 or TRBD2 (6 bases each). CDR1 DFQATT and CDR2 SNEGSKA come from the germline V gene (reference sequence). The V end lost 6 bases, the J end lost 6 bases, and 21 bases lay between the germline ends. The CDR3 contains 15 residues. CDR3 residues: CSATAPSRGVNEQFF. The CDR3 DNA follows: TGCAGTGCGACAGCCCCCTCTAGGGGGGTCAATGAGCAGTTCTTC.

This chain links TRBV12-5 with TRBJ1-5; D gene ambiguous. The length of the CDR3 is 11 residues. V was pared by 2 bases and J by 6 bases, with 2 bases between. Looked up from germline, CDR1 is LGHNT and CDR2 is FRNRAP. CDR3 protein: CASGLTQPQHF. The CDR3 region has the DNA TGTGCTAGTGGTTTGACTCAGCCCCAGCATTTT.

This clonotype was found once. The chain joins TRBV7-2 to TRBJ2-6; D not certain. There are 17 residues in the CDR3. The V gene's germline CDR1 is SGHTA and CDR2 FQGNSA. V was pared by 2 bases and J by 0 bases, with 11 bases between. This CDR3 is CASSLSFQISGANVLTF. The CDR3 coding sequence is TGTGCCAGCAGCTTAAGTTTCCAGATCTCTGGGGCCAACGTCCTGACTTTC. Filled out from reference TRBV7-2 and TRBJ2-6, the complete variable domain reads GAGVSQSPSNKVTEKGKDVELRCDPISGHTALYWYRQSLGQGLEFLIYFQGNSAPDKSGLPSDRFSAERTGGSVSTLTIQRTQQEDSAVYLCASSLSFQISGANVLTFGAGSRLTVL.

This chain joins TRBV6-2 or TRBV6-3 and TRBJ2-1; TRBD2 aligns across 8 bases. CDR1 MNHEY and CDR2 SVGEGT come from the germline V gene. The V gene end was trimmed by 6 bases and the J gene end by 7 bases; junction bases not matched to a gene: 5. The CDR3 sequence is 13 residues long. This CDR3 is CASRHLAGNEQFF. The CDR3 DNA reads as TGTGCCAGCAGGCACTTAGCGGGGAATGAGCAGTTCTTC.

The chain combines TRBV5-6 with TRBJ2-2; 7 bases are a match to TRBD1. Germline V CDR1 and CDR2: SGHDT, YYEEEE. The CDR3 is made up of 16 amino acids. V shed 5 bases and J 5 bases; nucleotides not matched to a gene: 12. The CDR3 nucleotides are TGTGCCAGCAGACCCAGAGACAGGGCGCTTACCGGGGAGCTGTTTTTT. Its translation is CASRPRDRALTGELFF. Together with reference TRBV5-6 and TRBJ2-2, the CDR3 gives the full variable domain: DAGVTQSPTHLIKTRGQQVTLRCSPKSGHDTVSWYQQALGQGPQFIFQYYEEEERQRGNFPDRFSGHQFPNYSSELNVNALLLGDSALYLCASRPRDRALTGELFFGEGSRLTVL.

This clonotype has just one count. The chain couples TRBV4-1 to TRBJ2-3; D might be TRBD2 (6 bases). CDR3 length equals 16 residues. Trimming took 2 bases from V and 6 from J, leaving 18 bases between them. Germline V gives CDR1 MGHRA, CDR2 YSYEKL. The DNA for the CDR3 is TGCGCCAGCAGCCAAAAAGGGACTGGGGCAAGGGATACGCAGTATTTT. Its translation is CASSQKGTGARDTQYF.

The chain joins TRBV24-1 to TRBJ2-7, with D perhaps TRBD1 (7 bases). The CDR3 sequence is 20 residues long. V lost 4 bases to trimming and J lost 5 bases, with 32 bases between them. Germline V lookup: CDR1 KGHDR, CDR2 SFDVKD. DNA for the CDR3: TGTGCCACCAGTGACACCAGTTTCACTCCCCAGACAGGGAGGTACGACGAGCAGTACTTC. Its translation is CATSDTSFTPQTGRYDEQYF.

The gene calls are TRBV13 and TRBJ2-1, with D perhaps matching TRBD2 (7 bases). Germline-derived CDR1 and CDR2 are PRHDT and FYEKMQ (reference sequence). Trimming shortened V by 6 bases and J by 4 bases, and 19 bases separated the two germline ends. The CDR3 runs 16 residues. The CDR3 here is CASSQPEGGKYNEQFF. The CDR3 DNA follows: TGTGCCAGCAGTCAACCTGAGGGGGGGAAGTACAATGAGCAGTTCTTC.